The T cell receptor beta chain described here comes from a study of shared clonotypes between healthy human individuals. CD4+ cell separation produced CD45RA+ naive and CD45RA-negative memory subsets. On this clone: No antigen is known for it.

Broader study findings: A handful of donors showed sharing of about 4.6% of naive CD4 clonotypes.

CDR3 length equals 11 residues. Germline CDR1 and CDR2: DFQATT and SNEGSKA (reference sequence). V was clipped by 6 bases and J by 8 bases, with 13 bases between them. For each subset, genomic DNA was distributed in equal portions over several immunoSEQ plates. In the study's own analysis: Junction-only immunoSEQ data arrived without quality scores, meaning filtering differed. The repertoire was sequenced with immunoSEQ multiplex PCR; TCRdb's copy has only in-frame clones and lacks some. For V, J and clone size, that table is used; D and trimming come from the DNA. The sample lists around 1.1 million clones; around 82% were seen once.

The TCR originated in a man between 18 and 35 years old in good health. Some clones in this sample may be carry-over from other donors' samples. The sequenced sample consisted of memory CD4+ T cells from PBMCs. Subset: CD45RA-negative fraction. The chain couples TRBV20-1 to TRBJ1-2, with D maybe TRBD1 (6 bases). The CDR3 reads CSAETGLGYTF. DNA of the CDR3: TGCAGTGCCGAGACAGGTCTGGGCTACACCTTC.